This T cell receptor (beta chain) appears in the sequencing data of a study of cytomegalovirus exposure and HLA in healthy donors. As for the study in general: An early data release held 75 million to 100 million unique TCRs from HLA-typed donors. Ancestry clustering placed 81% of 350 to 500 genotyped donors in the Caucasian-associated cluster.

Study-wide findings and caveats: A later look showed TCR association rates differing by HLA locus, highest for DRB1 and lowest for HLA-C.

PCR used 60 Vbeta primers and 13 Jbeta primers. Sequenced by immunoSEQ multiplex PCR; TCRdb stores in-frame clones only, minus some. The data hold 75,000 to 90,000 clones, with about four fifths observed a single time. About this clone itself: Its target is unknown.

The CDR3 runs to 13 residues. The specimen was PBMCs. The sequence was obtained from a male donor in good health and CMV-seropositive. The V call is TRBV21-1, the J call TRBJ2-3; the table's TRBD1 call for D was not verified on the DNA. TRBV21-1 is a known pseudogene. In nucleotides, the CDR3 is TGTGCCAGCGGACAGGTCCGCCGAGATACGCAGTATTTT. Its translation: CASGQVRRDTQYF.